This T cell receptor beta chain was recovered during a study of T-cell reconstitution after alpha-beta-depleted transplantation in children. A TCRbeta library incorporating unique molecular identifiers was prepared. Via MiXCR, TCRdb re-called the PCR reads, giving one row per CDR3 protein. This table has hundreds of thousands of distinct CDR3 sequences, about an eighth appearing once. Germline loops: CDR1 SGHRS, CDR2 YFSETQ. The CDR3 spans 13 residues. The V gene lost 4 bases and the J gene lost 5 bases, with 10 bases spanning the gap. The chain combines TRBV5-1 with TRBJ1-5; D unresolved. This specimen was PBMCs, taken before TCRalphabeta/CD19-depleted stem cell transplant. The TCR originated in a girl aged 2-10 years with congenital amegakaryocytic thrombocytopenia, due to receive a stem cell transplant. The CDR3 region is CASSAGRDQPQHF. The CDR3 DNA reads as TGCGCCAGCAGCGCCGGACGGGATCAGCCCCAGCATTTT.